These T cell receptor beta chains were read from a single sample in a study of blood T cell repertoires in COVID-19. Generated by immunoSEQ multiplex PCR, the TCRdb table keeps only in-frame clones and is missing some. The data contain about 280,000 clones, 86% of them seen just once; the ten biggest clones take up approximately 2.2%. The sequencing input was peripheral blood. These receptors all come from a woman in her 30s who had recovered from COVID-19. Both conserved end residues are part of each CDR3. D genes are given only for firm matches. Some rows have no size entry. The others give once, few or many, or a class for an expanded clone.

.	TRBD2	TRBV7-2	15	TRBJ2-1	TGTGCCAGCAGCTTAACTAGCGGGAGACACAATGAGCAGTTCTTC	CASSLTSGRHNEQFF
.	.	TRBV30	14	TRBJ2-1	TGTGCCTGGACTACGGCGGGGTCCGTCAATGAGCAGTTCTTC	CAWTTAGSVNEQFF
.	.	TRBV4-3	15	TRBJ1-6	TGCGCCAGCAGCCAACTGGTTGGGGGGGATTCACCCCTCCACTTT	CASSQLVGGDSPLHF
.	.	TRBV3-1/TRBV3-2	12	TRBJ2-2	TGTGCCAGCAGCCAAGGTAGCGGGGAGCTGTTTTTT	CASSQGSGELFF
.	.	TRBV5-1	14	TRBJ2-7	TGCGCCAGCAGCCCCTTACAGGGAACCTACGAGCAGTACTTC	CASSPLQGTYEQYF
.	.	TRBV28	15	TRBJ2-7	TGTGCCAGCAGTTCCCCGCGGACAGATTCCTACGAGCAGTACTTC	CASSSPRTDSYEQYF
.	.	TRBV2	14	TRBJ1-6	TGTGCCAGCAGTGAAACGGGGGATCGGTCACCCCTCCACTTT	CASSETGDRSPLHF
few	.	TRBV19	14	TRBJ2-7	TGTGCCAGTGCTAATGGGGCCACCGACTACGAGCAGTACTTC	CASANGATDYEQYF
.	TRBD1	TRBV6-5	14	TRBJ1-1	TGTGCCAGCAGTCAGGGGGGTTCAGGCACTGAAGCTTTCTTT	CASSQGGSGTEAFF
.	TRBD2	TRBV7-6	15	TRBJ2-1	TGTGCCAGCAGCCTCCTAGCGGGCCCCGACAATGAGCAGTTCTTC	CASSLLAGPDNEQFF
.	.	TRBV7-2	14	TRBJ1-2	TGTGCCAGCAGCTTAGTCCAGGGAACCTATGGCTACACCTTC	CASSLVQGTYGYTF
.	.	TRBV4-2	15	TRBJ1-1	TGTGCCAGCAGCCAAGATAAGGGTGGGAGGACTGAAGCTTTCTTT	CASSQDKGGRTEAFF
.	TRBD1	TRBV30	15	TRBJ1-5	TGTGCCTGGAGTGCCCTACAGGGGGTCGGGCAGCCCCAGCATTTT	CAWSALQGVGQPQHF
.	.	TRBV30	13	TRBJ1-3	TGTGCCTGTTACAGCTTCTCTGGAAACACCATATATTTT	CACYSFSGNTIYF
.	.	TRBV5-1	15	TRBJ1-2	TGCGCCAGCAGCCCGGACCCAGGAGGAGGTTGGAGCTACACCTTC	CASSPDPGGGWSYTF
.	.	TRBV19	15	TRBJ1-6	TGTGCCAGTACCGCGGTCGGGACACTGAATTCACCCCTCCACTTT	CASTAVGTLNSPLHF
.	TRBD1	TRBV11-3	17	TRBJ2-2	TGTGCCAGCAGCGCCGGCACCGGGACAGGGGACACCGGGGAGCTGTTTTTT	CASSAGTGTGDTGELFF
.	.	TRBV4-2	14	TRBJ1-1	TGTGCCAGCAGCCAAGATCTGGGGCACCTTGAAGCTTTCTTT	CASSQDLGHLEAFF
.	.	TRBV9	14	TRBJ2-3	TGTGCCAGCAGCGCGCGGGTCCGCACAGATACGCAGTATTTT	CASSARVRTDTQYF
few	.	TRBV19	15	TRBJ1-5	TGTGCCAGTAGTATGCGGGAATTAGGCAATCAGCCCCAGCATTTT	CASSMRELGNQPQHF
.	TRBD2	TRBV3-1/TRBV3-2	16	TRBJ2-7	TGTGCCAGCAGCCAAGTCTGGCGGGGGGGCTTGTACGAGCAGTACTTC	CASSQVWRGGLYEQYF
.	TRBD2	TRBV5-1	16	TRBJ2-3	TGCGCCAGCAGCAGCGGGGCGGTCTCTAGCACAGATACGCAGTATTTT	CASSSGAVSSTDTQYF
.	TRBD1	TRBV4-2	15	TRBJ1-3	TGTGCCAGCAGCCAAGTGACAGGGGCTGGAAACACCATATATTTT	CASSQVTGAGNTIYF
.	.	TRBV18	11	TRBJ2-3	TGTGCCAGCTCCCTCACAGATACGCAGTATTTT	CASSLTDTQYF
.	TRBD1	TRBV4-2	15	TRBJ1-2	TGTGCCAGCAGCCAAGGAAGTTTGACAGGGGCCGGCTACACCTTC	CASSQGSLTGAGYTF
.	.	TRBV25-1	12	TRBJ2-7	TGTGCCAGCAGATCGTCACTCTACGAGCAGTACTTC	CASRSSLYEQYF
.	.	TRBV7-9	13	TRBJ1-1	TGTGCCAGCAGCTTAGTTAACAGGGCCGAAGCTTTCTTT	CASSLVNRAEAFF
few	.	TRBV30	13	TRBJ1-1	TGTGCCTGGAGTGTACAAGTTGGCGGTGAAGCTTTCTTT	CAWSVQVGGEAFF
.	.	TRBV19	14	TRBJ2-1	TGTGCCAGTAGTATAGGCGCCTCCTACAATGAGCAGTTCTTC	CASSIGASYNEQFF
few	.	TRBV5-6	12	TRBJ1-1	TGTGCCAGCAGTCCTCTCGGGTCAGAAGCTTTCTTT	CASSPLGSEAFF
.	TRBD1	TRBV10-2	15	TRBJ2-7	TGCGCCAGCAATTTATTGGGGCAGGGGGACTACGAGCAGTACTTC	CASNLLGQGDYEQYF
.	TRBD2	TRBV6-5	15	TRBJ2-7	TGTGCCAGCAGCTTGGGACTAGCGGAGACCTACGAGCAGTACTTC	CASSLGLAETYEQYF